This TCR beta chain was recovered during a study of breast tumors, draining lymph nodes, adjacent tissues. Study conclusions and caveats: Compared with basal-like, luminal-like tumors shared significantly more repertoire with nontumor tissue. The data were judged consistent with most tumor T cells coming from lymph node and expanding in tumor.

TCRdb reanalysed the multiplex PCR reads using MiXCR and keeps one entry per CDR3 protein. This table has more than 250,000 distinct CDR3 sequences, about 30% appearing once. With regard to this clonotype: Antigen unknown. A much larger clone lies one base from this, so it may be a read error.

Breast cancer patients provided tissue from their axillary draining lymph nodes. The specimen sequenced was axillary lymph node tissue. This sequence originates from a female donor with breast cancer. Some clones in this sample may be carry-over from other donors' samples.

CDR3 in amino acids: CASSILFSSGDDEQFF. CDR3 DNA sequence: TGTGCCAGTAGCATCCTTTTTTCGTCGGGGGATGATGAGCAGTTCTTC. The chain carries TRBV19 and TRBJ2-1; possibly TRBD2 for D (6 bases). Looked up from germline, CDR1 is LNHDA and CDR2 is SQIVND (reference sequence). Trimming removed 6 bases from V and 8 bases from J, with 23 bases in between. The CDR3 contains 16 residues.